This TCR beta chain was sequenced during a study of CD8 T cells in ankylosing spondylitis. This clonotype was detected a few times. What it recognizes is unknown. Trimming shortened V by 5 bases and J by 0 bases, and 8 bases separated the two germline ends. Germline values: CDR1 SEHNR, CDR2 FQNEAQ (reference sequence). The CDR3 has 14 amino acids. General study points: Past studies reported some motif variants in reactive arthritis synovial fluid and blood.

Quantitative 5'-RACE with molecular barcodes was used to make the TCR beta libraries. MiXCR was run by TCRdb on the 5' RACE reads, yielding one entry per CDR3 protein. The sample has a few hundred thousand distinct CDR3 sequences, 15% to 20% seen once. The origin of this receptor is a male donor with ankylosing spondylitis or in good health (not recorded which). Material: blood, either unsorted or a sorted T cell fraction (not recorded which). The V call is TRBV7-9, the J call TRBJ1-3; TRBD1 might be the D (5 bases). CDR3 nucleotide sequence: TGTGCCAGCAGCAAAGACAGCTCTGGAAACACCATATATTTT. Amino acids: CASSKDSSGNTIYF.